This is a list of T cell receptor beta chains from one sample in a study of a mutant IDH1 vaccine in newly diagnosed glioma. Data came from immunoSEQ multiplex PCR; TCRdb stores just in-frame clones and leaves some out. The sample lists tens of thousands of clones; approximately 84% were seen once. These receptors have no known antigen. The specimen was PBMCs, collected from a glioma patient whose treatment included an IDH1 peptide vaccine. These TCRs come from a woman aged 45 to 65 with glioma. Each CDR3 is given with its conserved first and last residue. Each record gives: D gene, J gene, clone size, V gene, CDR3 DNA, CDR3 protein. The D gene is left open where the match is weak. Clone size is stated in some rows and not others, as once, few, many or a class when expanded.

D: -; J: TRBJ1-1; size: -; V: TRBV19; DNA: TGTGCCAGTAGTATTCGAACGAACACTGAAGCTTTCTTT; CDR3: CASSIRTNTEAFF
D: TRBD2; J: TRBJ2-7; size: -; V: TRBV5-1; DNA: TGCGCCAGCAGCCCCGGGACTAGCGGGGGGGCCTCCTACGAGCAGTACTTC; CDR3: CASSPGTSGGASYEQYF
D: TRBD1; J: TRBJ2-7; size: -; V: TRBV27; DNA: TGTGCCAGCCGTACTTTTGGGACAGGGAACTACGAGCAGTACTTC; CDR3: CASRTFGTGNYEQYF
D: -; J: TRBJ1-6; size: -; V: TRBV5-6; DNA: TGTGCCAGCAGGATGACAGAAAATAATTCACCCCTCCACTTT; CDR3: CASRMTENNSPLHF
D: -; J: TRBJ1-6; size: -; V: TRBV6-4; DNA: TGTGCCAGCAGTGACTCGTGGAATTCACCCCTCCACTTT; CDR3: CASSDSWNSPLHF
D: -; J: TRBJ1-1; size: -; V: TRBV5-6; DNA: TGTGCCAGCAGCTGGGGCGCAACCGCAGCTTTCTTT; CDR3: CASSWGATAAFF
D: -; J: TRBJ2-7; size: -; V: TRBV9; DNA: TGTGCCAGCAGCGTAACTGGCCACAGCTCCTACGAGCAGTACTTC; CDR3: CASSVTGHSSYEQYF
D: -; J: TRBJ2-1; size: -; V: TRBV6-1; DNA: TGTGCCAGCTCCAACCCGGGACTGGTCTCAAATGAGCAGTTCTTC; CDR3: CASSNPGLVSNEQFF
D: -; J: TRBJ1-1; size: -; V: TRBV2; DNA: TGTGCCAGCATAGAAGAACGAGTCACTGAAGCTTTCTTT; CDR3: CASIEERVTEAFF
D: -; J: TRBJ1-4; size: -; V: TRBV2; DNA: TGTGCCAGCAGCAATCGGTGGGACGGGGGCTCAAAACTGTTTTTT; CDR3: CASSNRWDGGSKLFF
D: -; J: TRBJ2-7; size: -; V: TRBV11-2; DNA: TGTGCCAGCAGCCTCTGGTCGGGACGCGACAGGTACGAGCAGTACTTC; CDR3: CASSLWSGRDRYEQYF
D: -; J: TRBJ2-7; size: few; V: TRBV7-9; DNA: TGTGCCAGCAGCCTCGGAATAACCGAGCAGTACTTC; CDR3: CASSLGITEQYF
D: -; J: TRBJ1-1; size: -; V: TRBV6-6; DNA: TGTGCCAGCAGGGACCCGGGGGAGAACACTGAAGCTTTCTTT; CDR3: CASRDPGENTEAFF
D: -; J: TRBJ1-1; size: few; V: TRBV7-9; DNA: TGTGCCAGCAGCTTAAAGGGATGGGAAGCTTTCTTT; CDR3: CASSLKGWEAFF
D: -; J: TRBJ1-5; size: -; V: TRBV5-5; DNA: TGTGCCAGCAGCTTGGTTGGGCCCGATAGCAATCAGCCCCAGCATTTT; CDR3: CASSLVGPDSNQPQHF
D: -; J: TRBJ1-2; size: -; V: TRBV5-4; DNA: TGTGCCAGCAGCTTGCCAGGGAAAAATAACTATGGCTACACCTTC; CDR3: CASSLPGKNNYGYTF
D: -; J: TRBJ1-2; size: -; V: TRBV6-5; DNA: TGTGCCAGCAGTCCCGGTCTAGTCGCGGGTGGCTACACCTTC; CDR3: CASSPGLVAGGYTF
D: TRBD1; J: TRBJ1-1; size: -; V: TRBV7-2; DNA: TGTGCCAGCAGCTATACAGGGGGCTGGGCTGAAGCTTTCTTT; CDR3: CASSYTGGWAEAFF
D: TRBD1; J: TRBJ1-1; size: -; V: TRBV28; DNA: TGTGCCAGCAGAGGGCAGGGGGCTAATGAAGCTTTCTTT; CDR3: CASRGQGANEAFF
D: -; J: TRBJ2-3; size: -; V: TRBV5-1; DNA: TGCGCCAGCAGCTTGGCCGCCAGGGGGACTAGCACAGATACGCAGTATTTT; CDR3: CASSLAARGTSTDTQYF
D: TRBD2; J: TRBJ2-5; size: -; V: TRBV27; DNA: TGTGCCAGCAGTTTAGCTAGCGGGGGGTTCCGGGAGACCCAGTACTTC; CDR3: CASSLASGGFRETQYF
D: -; J: TRBJ2-6; size: -; V: TRBV6-1; DNA: TGTGCCAGCATAAACAGAAACTCTGGGGCCAACGTCCTGACTTTC; CDR3: CASINRNSGANVLTF
D: -; J: TRBJ2-1; size: -; V: TRBV5-1; DNA: TGCGCCAGCAGCCCAAACCCCGGGACAACTATGGACAATGAGCAGTTCTTC; CDR3: CASSPNPGTTMDNEQFF
D: TRBD1; J: TRBJ1-1; size: -; V: TRBV18; DNA: TGTGCCAGCTCACGGCTTGGACAGGGGGAAGGAACTGAAGCTTTCTTT; CDR3: CASSRLGQGEGTEAFF
D: TRBD1; J: TRBJ2-7; size: -; V: TRBV27; DNA: TGTGCCAGCGCCTGGACAGGGGGCGGTGTGTACGAGCAGTACTTC; CDR3: CASAWTGGGVYEQYF
D: TRBD2; J: TRBJ2-2; size: -; V: TRBV18; DNA: TGTGCCAGCTCACCAGGCTGGGAGGGAACCGGGGAGCTGTTTTTT; CDR3: CASSPGWEGTGELFF
D: -; J: TRBJ1-1; size: -; V: TRBV19; DNA: TGTGCCAGCTCCTGGGGCCGACTTATGAACACTGAAGCTTTCTTT; CDR3: CASSWGRLMNTEAFF
D: -; J: TRBJ1-1; size: -; V: TRBV2; DNA: TGTGCCAGCAGAACACAACGTCAGGGTCGCCCCAACACGAACACTGAAGCTTTCTTT; CDR3: CASRTQRQGRPNTNTEAFF
D: -; J: TRBJ1-4; size: few; V: TRBV5-1; DNA: TGCGCCAGCAGCTTGGGGCAGCTTGCAACTAATGAAAAACTGTTTTTT; CDR3: CASSLGQLATNEKLFF
D: -; J: TRBJ1-1; size: -; V: TRBV19; DNA: TGTGCCAGTAGTATGTATGCAACAACGGGACGGGCTTCTGAAGCTTTCTTT; CDR3: CASSMYATTGRASEAFF
D: -; J: TRBJ1-6; size: -; V: TRBV2; DNA: TGTGCCAGCAGCCGGGACTATAATTCACCCCTCCACTTT; CDR3: CASSRDYNSPLHF
D: -; J: TRBJ1-2; size: -; V: TRBV5-1; DNA: TGCGCCAGCAGCCTGGGTAGTGTTCGGGGCTATGGCTACACCTTC; CDR3: CASSLGSVRGYGYTF
D: -; J: TRBJ2-7; size: once; V: TRBV27; DNA: TGTGCCAGCAGTTGGGGCGGCTCCTACGAGCAGTACTTC; CDR3: CASSWGGSYEQYF
D: -; J: TRBJ1-4; size: -; V: TRBV5-1; DNA: TGCGCCAGCAGATCCCTCCCGGACAGACTTAATGAAAAACTGTTTTTT; CDR3: CASRSLPDRLNEKLFF
D: TRBD1; J: TRBJ1-2; size: -; V: TRBV9; DNA: TGTGCCAGCAGCGTTGGGACAGGGGGATCGAGTGGCTACACCTTC; CDR3: CASSVGTGGSSGYTF
D: TRBD1; J: TRBJ1-6; size: -; V: TRBV7-9; DNA: TGTGCCAGCAGCTCCGGACAGGCGAGCTCCTATAATTCACCCCTCCACTTT; CDR3: CASSSGQASSYNSPLHF
D: TRBD1; J: TRBJ2-7; size: -; V: TRBV9; DNA: TGTGCCAGCAGCGTAGGGGACAGCGCCTACGAGCAGTACTTC; CDR3: CASSVGDSAYEQYF
D: -; J: TRBJ2-1; size: once; V: TRBV7-3; DNA: TGTGCCAGCAGCCACAGCTCTGGTGAGCAGTTCTTC; CDR3: CASSHSSGEQFF
D: TRBD2; J: TRBJ2-7; size: -; V: TRBV5-4; DNA: TGTGCCAGCAGTCTCGCGGGGGTAGGCGAGCAGTACTTC; CDR3: CASSLAGVGEQYF
D: TRBD1; J: TRBJ2-7; size: -; V: TRBV6-4; DNA: TGTGCCAGCATTGCGGACAGGGGCTACGAGCAGTACTTC; CDR3: CASIADRGYEQYF
D: -; J: TRBJ2-2; size: -; V: TRBV6-4; DNA: TGTGCCAGCAGTGAGGTAGTAAGCTTCACCGGGGAGCTGTTTTTT; CDR3: CASSEVVSFTGELFF
D: -; J: TRBJ2-3; size: -; V: TRBV10-3; DNA: TGTGCCATCTTGCCGAATTTCACAGATACGCAGTATTTT; CDR3: CAILPNFTDTQYF
D: TRBD1; J: TRBJ1-1; size: -; V: TRBV15; DNA: TGTGCCACCAGCTCACGACAGGGCATGAACACTGAAGCTTTCTTT; CDR3: CATSSRQGMNTEAFF
D: TRBD1; J: TRBJ1-1; size: -; V: TRBV29-1; DNA: TGCAGCGTTGCCGGGACAGCGAACACTGAAGCTTTCTTT; CDR3: CSVAGTANTEAFF
D: -; J: TRBJ2-2; size: -; V: TRBV5-1; DNA: TGCGCCAGCAGCTTGGAGGCAGGGAGTCTCGGGGAGCTGTTTTTT; CDR3: CASSLEAGSLGELFF
D: TRBD1; J: TRBJ2-7; size: -; V: TRBV7-9; DNA: TGTGCCAGCAGCTTAGTTCTCACAGGGGCCCACGAGCAGTACTTC; CDR3: CASSLVLTGAHEQYF
D: TRBD2; J: TRBJ2-7; size: -; V: TRBV10-3; DNA: TGTGCCATGCAGCGGGGGGCGGAAATGAACGAGCAGTACTTC; CDR3: CAMQRGAEMNEQYF
D: -; J: TRBJ1-1; size: -; V: TRBV2; DNA: TGTGCCAGCAAGGGGGGGGCCAGGTCTGGCCGAGCTTTCTTT; CDR3: CASKGGARSGRAFF
D: -; J: TRBJ1-5; size: -; V: TRBV19; DNA: TGTGCCAGTAGTATAGTAGCAGCCCATCAGCCCCAGCATTTT; CDR3: CASSIVAAHQPQHF
D: -; J: TRBJ1-2; size: -; V: TRBV7-3; DNA: TGTGCCAGCAGCCCTAATAGCCTTGGTGGCTACACCTTC; CDR3: CASSPNSLGGYTF
D: -; J: TRBJ2-2; size: -; V: TRBV18; DNA: TGTGCCAGCTCACTAGACAGGACTACGAACACCGGGGAGCTGTTTTTT; CDR3: CASSLDRTTNTGELFF
D: -; J: TRBJ1-5; size: -; V: TRBV27; DNA: TGTGCCAGCAGTTTAACCCACAATCAGCCCCAGCATTTT; CDR3: CASSLTHNQPQHF
D: -; J: TRBJ1-6; size: -; V: TRBV6-9; DNA: TGTGCCAGCAGTTATTTTGACGTCAGGTGGGTGGATTCACCCCTCCACTTT; CDR3: CASSYFDVRWVDSPLHF
D: -; J: TRBJ1-1; size: -; V: TRBV19; DNA: TGTGCCAGTACCAAACGGAGTCGGGACACTGAAGCTTTCTTT; CDR3: CASTKRSRDTEAFF
D: -; J: TRBJ1-5; size: -; V: TRBV2; DNA: TGTGCCAGCCGGGGGGAGGGAAGTCAGCCCCAGCATTTT; CDR3: CASRGEGSQPQHF